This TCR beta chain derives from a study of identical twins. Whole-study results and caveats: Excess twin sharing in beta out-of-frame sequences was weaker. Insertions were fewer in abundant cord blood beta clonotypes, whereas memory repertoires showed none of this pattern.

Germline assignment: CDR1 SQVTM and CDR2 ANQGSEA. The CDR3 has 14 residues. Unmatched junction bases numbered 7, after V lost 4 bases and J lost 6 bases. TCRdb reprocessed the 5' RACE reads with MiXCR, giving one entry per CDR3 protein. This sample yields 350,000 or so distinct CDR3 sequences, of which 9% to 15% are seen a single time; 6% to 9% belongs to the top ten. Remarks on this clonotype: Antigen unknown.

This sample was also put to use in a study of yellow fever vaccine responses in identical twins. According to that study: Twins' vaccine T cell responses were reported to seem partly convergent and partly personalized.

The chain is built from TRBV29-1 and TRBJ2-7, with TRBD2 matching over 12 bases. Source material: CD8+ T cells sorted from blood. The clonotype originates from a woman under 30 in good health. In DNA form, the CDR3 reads TGCAGCGTTGGACTAGCGGGAGATATGGGCGAGCAGTACTTC. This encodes CSVGLAGDMGEQYF.